Listed below are T cell receptor beta chains from one sample, sequenced in a study of blood T cells in healthy people across ages. Each CDR3 protein gets one entry after TCRdb re-called the 5' RACE reads with MiXCR. The table shows 850,000 to 1,000,000 distinct CDR3 sequences, with around 46% occurring only once. The sample consisted of blood. Every receptor here comes from a young man in good health. The CDR3 runs from the conserved cysteine through the conserved F or W. Fields, in order: D gene, V gene, J gene, clone size, CDR3 protein, CDR3 DNA. A D gene is named only where the DNA matches it firmly. Not every row has a clone size; where given, it reads once, few, many or a size class.

>NA|TRBV27|TRBJ1-4|few
CASSPGGYNEKLFF
TGTGCCAGCAGCCCCGGGGGGTATAATGAAAAACTGTTTTTT
>TRBD1|TRBV20-1|TRBJ1-2|NA
CSAITRTGGGYTF
TGCAGTGCAATAACACGGACAGGGGGTGGCTACACCTTC
>NA|TRBV5-5|TRBJ1-5|few
CASSLLRETNQPQHF
TGTGCCAGCAGCTTGCTCAGGGAGACCAATCAGCCCCAGCATTTT
>NA|TRBV6-5|TRBJ1-2|NA
CASSHSTLGRRNYGYTF
TGTGCCAGCAGTCACTCGACGTTGGGCAGGAGGAACTATGGCTACACCTTC
>NA|TRBV4-3|TRBJ2-7|NA
CASSQDFSGYEQYF
TGCGCCAGCAGCCAAGATTTTTCGGGTTACGAGCAGTACTTC
>NA|TRBV4-1|TRBJ2-3|NA
CASSQDLASLDTQYF
TGCGCCAGCAGCCAAGATTTGGCTAGTCTGGATACGCAGTATTTT
>TRBD1|TRBV28|TRBJ1-5|NA
CASSPTGGTSQPQHF
TGTGCCAGCAGCCCGACAGGGGGCACGAGTCAGCCCCAGCATTTT
>NA|TRBV4-2|TRBJ1-2|few
CASSPWGAVDYGYTF
TGTGCCAGCAGCCCATGGGGGGCGGTTGACTATGGCTACACCTTC
>NA|TRBV6-1|TRBJ2-4|NA
CASSEVLVQSIQYF
TGTGCCAGCAGTGAAGTATTAGTTCAATCCATTCAGTACTTC
>TRBD1|TRBV5-1|TRBJ2-4|once
CASSLVGQGVDLAKNIQHF
TGCGCCAGCAGCTTGGTGGGACAGGGGGTGGACTTAGCCAAAAACATTCAGCACTTC
>NA|TRBV12-3/TRBV12-4|TRBJ1-2|NA
CASTGAPKTGYTF
TGTGCCAGCACCGGGGCCCCCAAGACGGGCTACACCTTC
>NA|TRBV10-3|TRBJ2-7|many
CAIAGSYEQYF
TGTGCCATCGCAGGCAGTTACGAGCAGTACTTC
>TRBD1|TRBV20-1|TRBJ2-6|NA
CSAYDRAPGANVLTF
TGCAGTGCATACGACAGGGCTCCCGGGGCCAACGTCCTGACTTTC
>NA|TRBV5-1|TRBJ2-3|NA
CASSFEGVFTDTQYF
TGCGCCAGCAGCTTTGAGGGGGTCTTCACAGATACGCAGTATTTT
>NA|TRBV14|TRBJ1-6|NA
CASSQDWGSNSPLHF
TGTGCCAGCAGCCAAGACTGGGGATCTAATTCACCCCTCCACTTT
>NA|TRBV12-3/TRBV12-4|TRBJ1-5|NA
CASGSWGGNQPQHF
TGTGCCAGCGGTTCATGGGGGGGCAATCAGCCCCAGCATTTT
>NA|TRBV5-6|TRBJ2-7|few
CASSLSGRSYEQYF
TGTGCCAGCAGCTTGAGTGGGCGCTCCTACGAGCAGTACTTC